This section outlines one TCR beta chain sequence together with its context. This specimen belongs to a study of response to subunit inactivated influenza vaccine. TCRdb re-derived calls from the RT-PCR reads in MiXCR, one entry per CDR3 protein. The sample lists 650,000 to 700,000 distinct CDR3 sequences; around 16% were seen once. Germline V gene lookup returns CDR1 SQVTM and CDR2 ANQGSEA. The V and J ends lost 4 bases and 4 bases respectively, with 11 bases between them. The CDR3 contains 12 residues. Sequencing was performed on PBMCs from blood, taken 12 days after vaccination. V gene TRBV29-1 combines with J gene TRBJ2-7; a weak D match, TRBD1 (6 bases). This clonotype originated in a man between 45 and 60 years old who received an inactivated influenza vaccine. The CDR3 DNA sequence: TGCAGCGTTGGAGGACAGCCTTACGAGCAGTACTTC. This encodes CSVGGQPYEQYF.